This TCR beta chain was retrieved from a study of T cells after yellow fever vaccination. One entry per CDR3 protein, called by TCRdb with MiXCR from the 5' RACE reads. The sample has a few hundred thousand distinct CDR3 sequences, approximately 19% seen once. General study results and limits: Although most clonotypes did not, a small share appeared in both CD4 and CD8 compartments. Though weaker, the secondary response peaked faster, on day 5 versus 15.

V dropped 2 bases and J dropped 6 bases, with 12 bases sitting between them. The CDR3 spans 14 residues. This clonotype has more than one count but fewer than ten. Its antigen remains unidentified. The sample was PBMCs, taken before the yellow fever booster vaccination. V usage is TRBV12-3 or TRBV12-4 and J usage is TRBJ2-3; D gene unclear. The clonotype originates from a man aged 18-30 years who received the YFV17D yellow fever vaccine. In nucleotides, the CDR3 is TGTGCCAGCAGTTTATCGACAAGCCCCGATACGCAGTATTTT. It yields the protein CASSLSTSPDTQYF.